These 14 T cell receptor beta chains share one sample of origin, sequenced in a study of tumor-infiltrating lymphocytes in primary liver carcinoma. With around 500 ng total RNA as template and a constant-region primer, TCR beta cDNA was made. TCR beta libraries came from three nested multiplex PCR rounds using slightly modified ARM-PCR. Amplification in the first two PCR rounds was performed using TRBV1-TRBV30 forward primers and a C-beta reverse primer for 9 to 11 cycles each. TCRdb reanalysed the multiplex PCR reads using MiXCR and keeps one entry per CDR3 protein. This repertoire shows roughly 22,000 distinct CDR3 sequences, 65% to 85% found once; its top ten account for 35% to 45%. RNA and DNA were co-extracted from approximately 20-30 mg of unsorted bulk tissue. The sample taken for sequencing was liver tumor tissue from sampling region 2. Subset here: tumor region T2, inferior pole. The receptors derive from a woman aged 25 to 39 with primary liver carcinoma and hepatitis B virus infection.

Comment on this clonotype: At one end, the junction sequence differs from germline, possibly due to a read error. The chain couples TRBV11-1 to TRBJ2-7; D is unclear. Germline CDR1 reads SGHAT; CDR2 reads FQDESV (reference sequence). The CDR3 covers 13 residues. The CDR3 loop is CACSIGYLREQYF. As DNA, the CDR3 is TGTGCCTGCAGCATAGGGTACCTCCGCGAGCAATACTTC.

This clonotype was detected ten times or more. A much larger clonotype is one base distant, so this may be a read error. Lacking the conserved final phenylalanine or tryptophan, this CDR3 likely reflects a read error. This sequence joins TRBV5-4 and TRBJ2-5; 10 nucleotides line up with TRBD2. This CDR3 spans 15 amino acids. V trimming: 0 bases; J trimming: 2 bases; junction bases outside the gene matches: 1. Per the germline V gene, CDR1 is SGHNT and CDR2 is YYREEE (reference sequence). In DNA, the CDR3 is TGTGCCAGCAGCTTGGGGACTAGCGGACAAGAGACCCAGTACCTC. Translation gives CASSLGTSGQETQYL.

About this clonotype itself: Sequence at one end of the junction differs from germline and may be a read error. The CDR3 DNA reads as TGTGCAAGCATCACGTCTCTAGCGGGAGGATACAATGAGCAGTTCTTC. The encoded protein is CASITSLAGGYNEQFF. This sequence joins TRBV11-2 and TRBJ2-1; 11 nucleotides align to TRBD2. The germline CDR1 and CDR2 sequences are SGHAT and FQNNGV. The CDR3 consists of 16 residues.

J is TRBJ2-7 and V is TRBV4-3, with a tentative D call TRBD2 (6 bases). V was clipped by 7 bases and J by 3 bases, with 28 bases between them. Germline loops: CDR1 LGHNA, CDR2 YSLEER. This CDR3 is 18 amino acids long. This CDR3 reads CASNRAVTEGHISYEQYF. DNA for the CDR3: TGCGCCAGCAACCGAGCTGTGACGGAGGGTCACATTAGCTACGAGCAGTACTTC.

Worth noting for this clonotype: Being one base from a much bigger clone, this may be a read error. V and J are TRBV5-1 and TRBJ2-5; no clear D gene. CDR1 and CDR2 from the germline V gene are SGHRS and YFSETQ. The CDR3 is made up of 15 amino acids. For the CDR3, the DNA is TGCGCCAGCAGCTTCAACTGTCCCCCGCAAGAGATCCAGTACTTC. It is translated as CASSFNCPPQEIQYF.

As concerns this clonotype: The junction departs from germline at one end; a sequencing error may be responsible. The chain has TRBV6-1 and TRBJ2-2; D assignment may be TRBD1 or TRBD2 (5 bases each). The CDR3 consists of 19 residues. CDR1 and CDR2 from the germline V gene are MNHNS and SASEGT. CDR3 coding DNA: TGTGCCAGCATTGAAACCCTTCCCGGGGACGCAGCGAACACCGGGGAGCTGTTTTTT. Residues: CASIETLPGDAANTGELFF.

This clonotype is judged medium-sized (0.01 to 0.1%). CDR3 DNA: TGTGCCAGCAGCTTGAATACAGGGAGCTCCTACGAGCAGTACTTC. Translating it yields CASSLNTGSSYEQYF. The rearrangement joins TRBV5-6 to TRBJ2-7; possibly TRBD1 for D (6 bases). The V gene's germline CDR1 is SGHDT and CDR2 YYEEEE. This CDR3 has 15 residues. V was shortened by 1 base and J by 0 bases, with 11 bases between the two germline ends.

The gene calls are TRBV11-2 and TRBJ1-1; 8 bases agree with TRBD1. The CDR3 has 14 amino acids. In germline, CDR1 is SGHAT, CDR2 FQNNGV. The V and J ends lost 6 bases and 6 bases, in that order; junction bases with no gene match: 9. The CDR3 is CASRYTGGSPEAFF. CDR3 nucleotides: TGTGCCAGCAGGTATACAGGGGGGAGCCCTGAAGCTTTCTTT. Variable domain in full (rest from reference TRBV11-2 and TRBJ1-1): EAGVAQSPRYKIIEKRQSVAFWCNPISGHATLYWYQQILGQGPKLLIQFQNNGVVDDSQLPKDRFSAERLKGVDSTLKIQPAKLEDSAVYLCASRYTGGSPEAFFGQGTRLTVV.

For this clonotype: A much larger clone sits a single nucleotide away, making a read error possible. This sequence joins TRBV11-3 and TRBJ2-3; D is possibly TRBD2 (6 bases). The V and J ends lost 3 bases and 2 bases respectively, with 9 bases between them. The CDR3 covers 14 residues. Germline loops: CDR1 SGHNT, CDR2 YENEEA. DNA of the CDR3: TGTGCCAGCAGCTTCAGGACTAACACAGATACGCAGTATTTT. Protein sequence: CASSFRTNTDTQYF. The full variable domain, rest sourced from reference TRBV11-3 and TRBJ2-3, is EAGVVQSPRYKIIEKKQPVAFWCNPISGHNTLYWYLQNLGQGPELLIRYENEEAVDDSQLPKDRFSAERLKGVDSTLKIQPAELGDSAVYLCASSFRTNTDTQYFGPGTRLTVL.

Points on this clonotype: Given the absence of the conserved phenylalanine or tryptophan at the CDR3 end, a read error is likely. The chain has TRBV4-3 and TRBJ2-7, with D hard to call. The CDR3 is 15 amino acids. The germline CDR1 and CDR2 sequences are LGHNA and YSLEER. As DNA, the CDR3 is TGCGCCAGCAGTCAAGATTTTCCATGGTCCTACGAGCAGTACTAC. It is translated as CASSQDFPWSYEQYY.

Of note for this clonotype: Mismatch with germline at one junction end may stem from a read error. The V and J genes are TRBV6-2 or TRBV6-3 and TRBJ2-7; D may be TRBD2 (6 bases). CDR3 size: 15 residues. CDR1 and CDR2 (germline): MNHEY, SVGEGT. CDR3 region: CASSQLVGGLYEQHF. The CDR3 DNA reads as TGTGCCAGCAGCCAATTAGTGGGAGGACTTTACGAGCAGCACTTC.

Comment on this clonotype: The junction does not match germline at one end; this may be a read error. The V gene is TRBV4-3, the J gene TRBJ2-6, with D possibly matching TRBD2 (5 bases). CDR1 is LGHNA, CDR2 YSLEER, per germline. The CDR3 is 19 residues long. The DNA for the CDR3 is TGCGCCAGTAGCCAACAGAGTAGCGAGATAGGTTCTGGGGCCAACGTCCTGACTTTC. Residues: CASSQQSSEIGSGANVLTF.

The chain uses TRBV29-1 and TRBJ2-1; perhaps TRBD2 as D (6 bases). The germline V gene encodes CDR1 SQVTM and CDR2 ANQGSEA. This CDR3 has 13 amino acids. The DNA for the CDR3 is TGCTGCATTGAAACTAGCAGCCACAATGAGCAGTTCTTC. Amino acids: CCIETSSHNEQFF.

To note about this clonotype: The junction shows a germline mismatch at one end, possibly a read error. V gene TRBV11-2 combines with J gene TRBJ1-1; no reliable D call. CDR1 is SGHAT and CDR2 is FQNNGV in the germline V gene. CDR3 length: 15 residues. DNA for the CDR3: TGTGCCATCAGCTTGAAAAGAGGGAGATTAAATGAAGCTTTCTTT. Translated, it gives CAISLKRGRLNEAFF.